The 18 T cell receptor beta chains in this list originate from one sample, sequenced in a study of blood T cell repertoires in COVID-19. Libraries were prepared by immunoSEQ multiplex PCR; TCRdb keeps only in-frame clonotypes and omits some of them. The sample lists about 190,000 clones, less than 90% occurring once. What was sequenced was peripheral blood. The receptor set was obtained from a young man with acute or convalescent COVID-19.

The CDR3 DNA reads as TGTGCCAGCAGCTTGAGGTCGTGGTCGGGCACCGGGGAGCTGTTTTTT. Translation: CASSLRSWSGTGELFF. The chain has TRBV5-6 and TRBJ2-2; D is ambiguous. The V end lost 1 base, the J end lost 4 bases, and 14 bases lay between the germline ends. Germline CDR1 SGHDT, CDR2 YYEEEE. The CDR3 sequence is 16 residues long.

The chain links TRBV19 to TRBJ1-1, with D perhaps TRBD1 (6 bases). Germline V gene sequence: CDR1 LNHDA, CDR2 SQIVND (reference sequence). This CDR3 is 13 amino acids long. The ends were cut back, 6 bases at V and 4 bases at J, with 12 bases in the middle. DNA for the CDR3: TGTGCCAGTAGCCTGACAGGAGTCACTGAAGCTTTCTTT. This sequence encodes CASSLTGVTEAFF.

V and J are TRBV3-1 (or the pseudogene TRBV3-2) and TRBJ1-2, with unresolved D. The CDR3 runs 14 residues. Trimming cost V 0 bases and J 2 bases, with 7 bases left between them. The germline V gene has CDR1 LGHDT and CDR2 YNNKEL (reference sequence). The CDR3 nucleotides are TGTGCCAGCAGCCAAGAGGAGGGAAACTATGGCTACACCTTC. Translating gives CASSQEEGNYGYTF.

This clone was recorded once. This chain joins TRBV30 and TRBJ2-7; D uncertain. In germline, CDR1 is GTSNPN, CDR2 SVGIG (reference sequence). There are 12 residues in the CDR3. Trimming removed 4 bases from V and 5 bases from J, with 12 bases in between. The CDR3 nucleotides read TGTGCCTGGAAGCCCGGTTTGCACGAGCAGTACTTC. Residues: CAWKPGLHEQYF. The complete variable domain, with remaining parts taken from reference TRBV30 and TRBJ2-7, reads SQTIHQWPATLVQPVGSPLSLECTVEGTSNPNLYWYRQAAGRGLQLLFYSVGIGQISSEVPQNLSASRPQDRQFILSSKKLLLSDSGFYLCAWKPGLHEQYFGPGTRLTVT.

This chain joins TRBV30 and TRBJ2-7, with TRBD2 as a possible D gene (5 bases). V lost 0 bases, J lost 5 bases, and 5 bases lay in between. CDR3 length: 11 residues. Germline V gene lookup returns CDR1 GTSNPN and CDR2 SVGIG (reference sequence). CDR3 coding DNA: TGTGCCTGGAGTGTCGGGGACGAGCAGTACTTC. This sequence encodes CAWSVGDEQYF.

This clone was counted once. J is TRBJ1-6 and V is TRBV6-6, with 7 bases that match TRBD1. CDR1 is MNHNY and CDR2 is SVGAGI in the germline V gene (reference sequence). V dropped 7 bases and J dropped 7; count of bases not matched to a gene: 7. The CDR3 spans 14 residues. The CDR3 nucleotides read TGTGCCAGCACAGGGGGAAGACGGAATTCACCCCTCCACTTT. Amino acids: CASTGGRRNSPLHF.

This clone was recorded only once. V is TRBV28 and J is TRBJ1-2; no definite D call. V was cut by 6 bases and J by 4 bases, with 9 bases left in between. The length of the CDR3 is 12 residues. Germline CDR1 and CDR2: MDHEN and SYDVKM. CDR3 nucleotide sequence: TGTGCCAGCAGCTCCTTCGGCTATGGCTACACCTTC. Amino acids: CASSSFGYGYTF.

The chain couples TRBV21-1 to TRBJ1-5; TRBD1, the table's D call, lacks a check against the DNA. TRBV21-1 is described as a pseudogene. This CDR3 region has 13 residues. The CDR3, as DNA: TGTGCCACCCTGACAGAAACCCATCAGCCCCAGCATTTT. Its translation: CATLTETHQPQHF.

The chain combines TRBV28 with TRBJ1-3; TRBD1 aligns across 8 bases. This CDR3 has 15 amino acids. Trimming at V came to 6 bases and at J to 0 bases, leaving 4 bases not matched to a gene. CDR1 is MDHEN, CDR2 SYDVKM, per germline. This chain's CDR3 is CASREGQGSGNTIYF. In DNA form, the CDR3 reads TGTGCCAGCAGGGAAGGACAGGGCTCTGGAAACACCATATATTTT.

This chain connects TRBV5-1 to TRBJ2-3; D is ambiguous. The CDR3 is 14 residues long. CDR1 and CDR2 (germline): SGHRS, YFSETQ. V gave up 0 bases and J gave up 6 bases, with 11 bases separating them. The CDR3 region is CASSLANVQDTQYF. CDR3 DNA: TGCGCCAGCAGCTTGGCAAATGTGCAGGATACGCAGTATTTT.

V usage is TRBV12-5 and J usage is TRBJ1-5, with TRBD1 identical over 12 bases. CDR1 and CDR2 from the germline V gene are LGHNT and FRNRAP. J lost 5 bases, V lost 6 bases, and 11 bases had no gene match. The CDR3 sequence is 17 residues long. CDR3 amino acids: CASGSRPGQGADQPQHF. Written as DNA, the CDR3 is TGTGCTAGTGGATCTCGCCCGGGACAGGGGGCGGATCAGCCCCAGCATTTT. The full variable domain, completed using reference TRBV12-5 and TRBJ1-5, is DARVTQTPRHKVTEMGQEVTMRCQPILGHNTVFWYRQTMMQGLELLAYFRNRAPLDDSGMPKDRFSAEMPDATLATLKIQPSEPRDSAVYFCASGSRPGQGADQPQHFGDGTRLSIL.

This chain connects TRBV4-1 to TRBJ1-5; 11 bases match TRBD1. The V gene end was trimmed by 2 bases and the J gene end by 0 bases; junction bases not matched to a gene: 3. Germline CDR1 is MGHRA and CDR2 is YSYEKL. There are 17 residues in the CDR3. DNA for the CDR3: TGCGCCAGCAGCCAAAAGGGACAGGGGGATAGCAATCAGCCCCAGCATTTT. This translates into CASSQKGQGDSNQPQHF.

This rearrangement joins TRBV28 to TRBJ1-6, with D possibly TRBD1 on 5 matching bases. The CDR3 spans 14 residues. V lost 9 bases and J lost 13, with 22 bases in between. Germline assignment: CDR1 MDHEN and CDR2 SYDVKM. The CDR3 loop is CASTQGSQDRPLHF. In nucleotides, the CDR3 is TGTGCCAGTACCCAGGGCTCCCAGGATCGTCCCCTCCACTTT. Filled out from reference TRBV28 and TRBJ1-6, the complete variable domain reads DVKVTQSSRYLVKRTGEKVFLECVQDMDHENMFWYRQDPGLGLRLIYFSYDVKMKEKGDIPEGYSVSREKKERFSLILESASTNQTSMYLCASTQGSQDRPLHFGNGTRLTVT.

The chain has TRBV24-1 and TRBJ1-1; tentatively, D is TRBD1 (5 bases). Germline CDR1 is KGHDR and CDR2 is SFDVKD. The CDR3 is 14 residues long. V dropped 3 bases and J dropped 6 bases, with 13 bases sitting between them. The CDR3 region is CATSDTNGGAEAFF. CDR3 sequence (DNA): TGTGCCACCAGTGATACGAATGGGGGGGCTGAAGCTTTCTTT.

The chain recombines TRBV29-1 with TRBJ1-5; 10 bases are shared with TRBD1. J lost 5 bases, V lost 7 bases, and 8 bases had no gene match. CDR3 length: 14 residues. Germline-derived CDR1 and CDR2 are SQVTM and ANQGSEA. CDR3 residues: CSARKGTGDQPQHF. CDR3 in DNA: TGCAGCGCCCGGAAAGGGACAGGGGATCAGCCCCAGCATTTT. The full variable domain, in which reference TRBV29-1 and TRBJ1-5 provide the parts outside the CDR3, is SAVISQKPSRDICQRGTSLTIQCQVDSQVTMMFWYRQQPGQSLTLIATANQGSEATYESGFVIDKFPISRPNLTFSTLTVSNMSPEDSSIYLCSARKGTGDQPQHFGDGTRLSIL.

This sequence joins TRBV7-2 and TRBJ2-5; 8 bases are shared with TRBD2. The CDR3 runs to 15 residues. The germline V gene has CDR1 SGHTA and CDR2 FQGNSA. With V trimmed by 11 bases and J by 2 bases, 13 bases remained unmatched. The CDR3 is CAPEGVAGFQETQYF. The CDR3 bases are TGTGCCCCAGAAGGGGTAGCGGGGTTTCAAGAGACCCAGTACTTC.

This CDR3 reads CASSFGNQGESYTF. The CDR3 DNA reads as TGCGCCAGCAGCTTCGGAAACCAGGGGGAGAGCTACACCTTC. V and J are TRBV5-1 and TRBJ1-2; 7 nucleotides line up with TRBD1. Per the germline V gene, CDR1 is SGHRS and CDR2 is YFSETQ. Trimming at V came to 2 bases and at J to 9 bases, leaving 10 bases not matched to a gene. The CDR3 is 14 residues long.

The gene calls are TRBV27 and TRBJ2-1, with 8 bases matching TRBD2. Germline loops: CDR1 MNHEY, CDR2 SMNVEV (reference sequence). V lost 7 bases, J lost 6 bases, and 5 bases stayed unmatched. This CDR3 is built from 13 residues. CDR3 in amino acids: CASTPRGGNEQFF. The DNA of the CDR3 is TGTGCCAGCACCCCCCGGGGGGGCAATGAGCAGTTCTTC.